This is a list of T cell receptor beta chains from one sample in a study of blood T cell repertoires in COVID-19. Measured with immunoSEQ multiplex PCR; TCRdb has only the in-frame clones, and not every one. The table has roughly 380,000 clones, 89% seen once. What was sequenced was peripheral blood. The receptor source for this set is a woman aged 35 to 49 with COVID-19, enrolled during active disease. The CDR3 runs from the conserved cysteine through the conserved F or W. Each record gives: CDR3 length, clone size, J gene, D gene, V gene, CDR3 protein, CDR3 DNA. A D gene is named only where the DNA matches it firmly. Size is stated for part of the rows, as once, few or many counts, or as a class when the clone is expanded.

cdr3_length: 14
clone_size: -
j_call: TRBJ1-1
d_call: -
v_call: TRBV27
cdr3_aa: CASSLARMNTEAFF
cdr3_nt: TGTGCCAGCAGTTTGGCCAGGATGAACACTGAAGCTTTCTTT

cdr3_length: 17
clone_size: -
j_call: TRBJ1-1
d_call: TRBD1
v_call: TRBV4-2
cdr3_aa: CASRGAERTGAGGEAFF
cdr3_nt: TGTGCCAGCAGGGGCGCGGAGAGGACAGGGGCCGGTGGGGAAGCTTTCTTT

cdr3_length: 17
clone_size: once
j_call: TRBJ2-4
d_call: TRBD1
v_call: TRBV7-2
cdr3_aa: CASSPRTGGGTKNIQYF
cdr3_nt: TGTGCCAGCAGCCCCCGGACAGGGGGCGGAACCAAAAACATTCAGTACTTC

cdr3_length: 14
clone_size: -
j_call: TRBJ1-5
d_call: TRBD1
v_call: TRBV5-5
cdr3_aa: CASSQGQGDQPQHF
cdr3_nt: TGTGCCAGCAGTCAGGGACAGGGGGATCAGCCCCAGCATTTT

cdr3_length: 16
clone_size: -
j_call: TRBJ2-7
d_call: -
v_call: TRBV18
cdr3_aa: CASSPGIRHPKQEQYF
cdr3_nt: TGTGCCAGCTCACCCGGGATCAGACACCCCAAACAGGAGCAGTACTTC

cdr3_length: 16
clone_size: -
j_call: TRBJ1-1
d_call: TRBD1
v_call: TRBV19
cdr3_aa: CASSATLGQGRTEAFF
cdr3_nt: TGTGCCAGTAGTGCTACCTTGGGACAGGGCCGCACTGAAGCTTTCTTT

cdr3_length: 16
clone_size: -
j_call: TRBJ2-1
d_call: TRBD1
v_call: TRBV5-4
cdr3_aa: CASSPGWGQGYNEQFF
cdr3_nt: TGTGCCAGCAGCCCGGGTTGGGGACAGGGCTACAATGAGCAGTTCTTC

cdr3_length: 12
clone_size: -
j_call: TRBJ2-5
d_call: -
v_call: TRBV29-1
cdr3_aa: CSVDSSQETQYF
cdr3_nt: TGCAGCGTTGATTCCAGCCAAGAGACCCAGTACTTC

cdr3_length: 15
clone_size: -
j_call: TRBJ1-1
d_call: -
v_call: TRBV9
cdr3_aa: CASSAHDRMNTEAFF
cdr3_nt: TGTGCCAGCAGCGCCCACGACAGGATGAACACTGAAGCTTTCTTT

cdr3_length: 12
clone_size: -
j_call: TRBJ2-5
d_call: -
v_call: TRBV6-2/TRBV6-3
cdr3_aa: CASSSSGETQYF
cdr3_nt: TGTGCCAGCAGTTCCTCCGGGGAGACCCAGTACTTC

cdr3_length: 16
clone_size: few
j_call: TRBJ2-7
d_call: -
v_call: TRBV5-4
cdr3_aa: CASSKGPINSGYEQYF
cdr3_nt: TGTGCCAGCAGCAAAGGACCAATAAATAGCGGCTACGAGCAGTACTTC

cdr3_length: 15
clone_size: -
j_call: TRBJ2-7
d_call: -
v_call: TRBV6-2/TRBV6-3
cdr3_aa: CASSYSRGFGYEQYF
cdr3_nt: TGTGCCAGCAGTTACTCTCGGGGGTTCGGGTACGAGCAGTACTTC

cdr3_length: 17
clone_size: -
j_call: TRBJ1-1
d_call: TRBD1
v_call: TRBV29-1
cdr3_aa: CSVVLRTGVPMNTEAFF
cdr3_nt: TGCAGCGTTGTCCTAAGAACAGGGGTTCCGATGAACACTGAAGCTTTCTTT

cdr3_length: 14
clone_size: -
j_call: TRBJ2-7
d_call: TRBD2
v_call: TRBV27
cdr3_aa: CASSRLAGGYEQYF
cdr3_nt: TGTGCCAGCAGTCGACTAGCGGGAGGCTACGAGCAGTACTTC

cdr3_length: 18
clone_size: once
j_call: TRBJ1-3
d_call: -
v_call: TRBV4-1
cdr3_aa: CASSQDPSGTSRRNTIYF
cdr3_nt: TGCGCCAGCAGCCAAGATCCCTCCGGGACTTCTAGGAGGAACACCATATATTTT

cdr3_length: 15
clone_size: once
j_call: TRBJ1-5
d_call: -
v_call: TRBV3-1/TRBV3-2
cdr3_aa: CASSQDQRRGQPQHF
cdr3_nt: TGTGCCAGCAGCCAAGACCAGCGCCGGGGACAGCCCCAGCATTTT

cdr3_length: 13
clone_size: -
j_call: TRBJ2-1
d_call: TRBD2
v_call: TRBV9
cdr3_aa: CASSVVGEGEQFF
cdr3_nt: TGTGCCAGCAGCGTAGTAGGGGAGGGTGAGCAGTTCTTC

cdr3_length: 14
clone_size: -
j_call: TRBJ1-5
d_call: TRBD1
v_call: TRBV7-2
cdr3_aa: CASSPDRDGQPQHF
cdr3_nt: TGTGCCAGCAGCCCAGACAGGGACGGTCAGCCCCAGCATTTT

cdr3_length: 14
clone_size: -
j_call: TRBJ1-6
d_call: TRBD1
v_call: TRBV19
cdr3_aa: CASSVGQRDSPLHF
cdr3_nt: TGTGCCAGTAGTGTGGGACAGAGGGATTCACCCCTCCACTTT

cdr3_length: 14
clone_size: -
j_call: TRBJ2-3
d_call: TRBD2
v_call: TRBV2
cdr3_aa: CASKLGLGTDTQYF
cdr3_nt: TGTGCCAGCAAATTGGGACTAGGGACAGATACGCAGTATTTT

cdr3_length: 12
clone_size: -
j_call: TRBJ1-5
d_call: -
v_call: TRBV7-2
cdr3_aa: CASSPPGGPQHF
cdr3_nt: TGTGCCAGCAGCCCCCCCGGGGGGCCCCAGCATTTT

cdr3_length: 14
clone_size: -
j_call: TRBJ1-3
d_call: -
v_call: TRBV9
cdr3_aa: CASSPQASGNTIYF
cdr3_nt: TGTGCCAGCAGCCCCCAGGCCTCTGGAAACACCATATATTTT

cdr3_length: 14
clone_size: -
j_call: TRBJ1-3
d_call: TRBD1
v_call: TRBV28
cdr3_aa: CASSSTGGENTIYF
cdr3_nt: TGTGCCAGCAGTTCGACAGGGGGGGAAAACACCATATATTTT

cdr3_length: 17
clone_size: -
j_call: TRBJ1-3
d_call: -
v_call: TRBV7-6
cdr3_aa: CASSLGKGGAPGNTIYF
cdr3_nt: TGTGCCAGCAGCTTAGGAAAAGGAGGGGCGCCTGGAAACACCATATATTTT

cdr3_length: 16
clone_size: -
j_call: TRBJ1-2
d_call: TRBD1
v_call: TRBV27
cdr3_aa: CASSFRQGALGYGYTF
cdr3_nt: TGTGCCAGCAGTTTCCGACAGGGGGCGCTCGGCTATGGCTACACCTTC

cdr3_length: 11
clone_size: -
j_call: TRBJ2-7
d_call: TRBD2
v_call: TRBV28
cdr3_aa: CASSSTGGITF
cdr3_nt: TGTGCCAGCAGTTCCACGGGGGGGATAACATTC

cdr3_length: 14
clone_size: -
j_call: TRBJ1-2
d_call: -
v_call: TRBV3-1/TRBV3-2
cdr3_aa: CASSQEGTSHGYTF
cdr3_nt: TGTGCCAGCAGCCAAGAAGGGACTTCCCATGGCTACACCTTC

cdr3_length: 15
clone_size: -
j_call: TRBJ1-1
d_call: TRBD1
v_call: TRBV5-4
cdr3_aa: CASSPTGGANTEAFF
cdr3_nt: TGTGCCAGCAGCCCCACAGGGGGCGCGAACACTGAAGCTTTCTTT

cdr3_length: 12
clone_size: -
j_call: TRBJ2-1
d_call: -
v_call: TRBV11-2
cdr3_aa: CASSLAGYEQFF
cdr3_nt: TGTGCCAGCAGCTTAGCTGGCTATGAGCAGTTCTTC